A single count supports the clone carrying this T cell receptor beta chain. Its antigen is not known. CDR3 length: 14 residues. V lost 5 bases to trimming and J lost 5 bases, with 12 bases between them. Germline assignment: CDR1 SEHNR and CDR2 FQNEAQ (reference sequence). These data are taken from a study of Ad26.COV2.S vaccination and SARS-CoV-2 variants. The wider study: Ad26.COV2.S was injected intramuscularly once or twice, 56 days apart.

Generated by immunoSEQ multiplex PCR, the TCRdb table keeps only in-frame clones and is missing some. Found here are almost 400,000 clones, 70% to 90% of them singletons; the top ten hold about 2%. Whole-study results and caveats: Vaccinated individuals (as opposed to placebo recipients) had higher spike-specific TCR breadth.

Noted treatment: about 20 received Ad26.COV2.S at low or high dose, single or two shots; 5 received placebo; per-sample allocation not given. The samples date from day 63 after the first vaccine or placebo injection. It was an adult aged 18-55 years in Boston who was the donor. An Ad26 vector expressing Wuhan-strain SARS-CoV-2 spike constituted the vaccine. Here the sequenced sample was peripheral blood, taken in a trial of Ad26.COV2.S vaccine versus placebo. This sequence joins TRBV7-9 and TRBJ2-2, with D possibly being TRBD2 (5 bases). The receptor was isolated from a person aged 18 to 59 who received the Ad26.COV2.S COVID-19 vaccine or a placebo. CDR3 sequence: CASSRELETGELFF. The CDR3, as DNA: TGTGCCAGCAGCAGAGAACTAGAGACCGGGGAGCTGTTTTTT.